The 9 T cell receptor beta chains given below trace back to one sample, sequenced in a study of type 1 and type 2 diabetes patients (dated by TCRdb to the mid-2010s). TCRdb records Illumina MiSeq as the sequencer. For TCRbeta CDR3 amplification, the template was genomic DNA taken from the sorted T cell subsets. The TCRbeta CDR3 region was amplified by multiplex PCR using 30 forward and 13 reverse primers. TCRdb trimmed public reads at Q25 via fastp, called clones via MiXCR and kept in-frame beta chains. When rows share a CDR3 protein, they turn into one entry using the most common DNA and genes. Here the sample has 270,000 or so distinct CDR3 sequences; 47% occur a single time. Roughly an eighth of the sample is taken by the ten largest. Sequencing was performed on peripheral blood mononuclear cells (PBMCs). These TCRs come from a man younger than 35 with type 2 diabetes.

The sample holds a few counts of this clonotype. This chain joins TRBV6-1 and TRBJ2-5; D might be TRBD1 (5 bases). The CDR3 has 16 amino acids. Trimming took 4 bases from V and 2 from J, leaving 17 bases between them. In germline, CDR1 is MNHNS, CDR2 SASEGT. In DNA form, the CDR3 reads TGTGCCAGCAGTGCTTCATCAGGGCCCCTGCAAGAGACCCAGTACTTC. Protein product: CASSASSGPLQETQYF.

The chain recombines TRBV25-1 with TRBJ2-1; 7 nucleotides line up with TRBD2. V shed 10 bases, J shed 0 bases, and the junction held 6 bases outside the gene matches. Germline assignment: CDR1 MGHDK and CDR2 SYGVNS. The CDR3 has 14 residues. Here the CDR3 DNA reads TGTGCCACCGGTCGGGGGGACTCCTACAATGAGCAGTTCTTC. This encodes CATGRGDSYNEQFF.

This clonotype was detected only once. The chain combines TRBV24-1 with TRBJ2-1, with 13 bases that match TRBD2. With 3 bases clipped from V and 0 bases from J, the junction kept 7 bases outside the gene matches. CDR1 is KGHDR, CDR2 SFDVKD, per germline. This CDR3 is built from 19 residues. The CDR3 DNA is TGTGCCACCAGTGATCCTGGGACTAGCGGGATTAGCTCCTACAATGAGCAGTTCTTC. Translated: CATSDPGTSGISSYNEQFF.

The V gene is TRBV13, the J gene TRBJ2-1; TRBD2 matches 13 bases. Germline trimming cut 4 bases from V and 0 bases from J; bases unmatched to any gene: 9. Per germline, CDR1 PRHDT and CDR2 FYEKMQ (reference sequence). The CDR3 is 19 amino acids. The DNA for the CDR3 is TGTGCCAGCAGCTCCGGACTAGCGGGGGTCTCTAGCTCCTACAATGAGCAGTTCTTC. This encodes CASSSGLAGVSSSYNEQFF.

About this clonotype: This CDR3 fails to terminate in the conserved phenylalanine or tryptophan, so it likely reflects a read error. The CDR3 nucleotides read TGTGCCAGCAGCCTCCGGGCCCAAGAGACCCAGTACCTC. Amino acid sequence: CASSLRAQETQYL. V gene TRBV13 combines with J gene TRBJ2-5, with D uncertain. Germline V gives CDR1 PRHDT, CDR2 FYEKMQ (reference sequence). Trimming shortened V by 5 bases and J by 1 base, and 8 bases separated the two germline ends. This CDR3 is 13 amino acids long.

This chain uses TRBV5-1 with TRBJ2-1, with 9 bases matching TRBD1. V gave up 4 bases and J gave up 5 bases; unmatched junction bases: 10. Germline loops: CDR1 SGHRS, CDR2 YFSETQ. CDR3 length: 16 amino acids. The CDR3 DNA reads as TGCGCCAGCAGCCAGGCAGACAGGGGGGGAAACAATGAGCAGTTCTTC. It encodes CASSQADRGGNNEQFF. The whole variable domain, remainder taken from reference TRBV5-1 and TRBJ2-1, is KAGVTQTPRYLIKTRGQQVTLSCSPISGHRSVSWYQQTPGQGLQFLFEYFSETQRNKGNFPGRFSGRQFSNSRSEMNVSTLELGDSALYLCASSQADRGGNNEQFFGPGTRLTVL.

The chain couples TRBV6-6 to TRBJ2-7, with D perhaps given as TRBD1 or TRBD2 (5 bases each). The CDR3 extends over 12 amino acids. The V and J ends lost 6 bases and 2 bases respectively, with 8 bases between them. Germline CDR1 and CDR2: MNHNY and SVGAGI (reference sequence). CDR3 DNA: TGTGCCAGCAGGGGGGTTACCTACGAGCAGTACTTC. Residues: CASRGVTYEQYF.

This clonotype was observed a few times. The V gene is TRBV6-6, the J gene TRBJ2-7; D may be TRBD1 (6 bases). CDR1 and CDR2 from the germline V gene are MNHNY and SVGAGI (reference sequence). The CDR3 has 12 residues. With 7 bases removed from V and 4 bases from J, the gap between germline ends came to 11 bases. The CDR3 reads CASTQDSYEQYF. CDR3 DNA sequence: TGTGCCAGCACCCAGGACAGTTACGAGCAGTACTTC.

The chain couples TRBV19 to TRBJ1-2; D unresolved. Trimming left V 3 bases short and J 4 bases short, with 9 bases between. CDR1 is LNHDA and CDR2 is SQIVND in the germline V gene (reference sequence). The CDR3 consists of 13 residues. The CDR3 DNA is TGTGCCAGTAGTATCAAGACTGTCTATGGCTACACCTTC. Protein sequence: CASSIKTVYGYTF.